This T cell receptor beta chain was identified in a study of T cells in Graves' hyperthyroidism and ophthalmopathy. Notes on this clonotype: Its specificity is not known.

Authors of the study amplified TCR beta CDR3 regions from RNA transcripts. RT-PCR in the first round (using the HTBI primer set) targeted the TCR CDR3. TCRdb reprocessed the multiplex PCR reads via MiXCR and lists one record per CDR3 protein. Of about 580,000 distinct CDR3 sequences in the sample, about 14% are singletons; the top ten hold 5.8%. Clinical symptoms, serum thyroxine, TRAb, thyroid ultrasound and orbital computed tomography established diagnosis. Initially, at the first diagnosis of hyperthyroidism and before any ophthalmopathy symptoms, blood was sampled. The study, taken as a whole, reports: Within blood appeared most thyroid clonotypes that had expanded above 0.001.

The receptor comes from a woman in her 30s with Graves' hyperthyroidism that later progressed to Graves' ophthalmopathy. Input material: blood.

CDR3 in amino acids: CASRADPLNEQFF. CDR3 nucleotides: TGTGCCAGCAGGGCGGACCCTCTAAATGAGCAGTTCTTC. This chain links TRBV6-1 with TRBJ2-1; D is unresolved. V shed 6 bases and J shed 7 bases, with 13 bases lying between them. This CDR3 is 13 amino acids long. Germline V gives CDR1 MNHNS, CDR2 SASEGT.